The following is a TCR beta chain sequence with its context. Its specificity is unknown. The data belong to a study of T cells in Graves' hyperthyroidism and ophthalmopathy. If no ophthalmopathy progression occurred within 18 months, Graves' hyperthyroidism was stable. Researchers took RNA transcripts and amplified the TCR beta CDR3 regions from them. HTBI primers were used for first-round RT-PCR of the TCR CDR3. TCRdb called the multiplex PCR reads again in MiXCR, with one record for every CDR3 protein. The sample holds around 690,000 distinct CDR3 sequences, 17% seen once. Per the germline V gene, CDR1 is SEHNR and CDR2 is FQNEAQ (reference sequence). The ends lost 4 bases at V and 4 bases at J; junction bases unmatched: 8. There are 15 residues in the CDR3. Study-level results: The model's output predicted ophthalmopathy at a median of 6.5 months prior to onset.

The source material was blood. This TCR was sampled from a man aged 50-60 years with Graves' hyperthyroidism. The chain links TRBV7-9 to TRBJ1-1; 8 positions agree with TRBD1. The CDR3 DNA follows: TGTGCCAGCAGCTCGTTACAGGGGGTGGGCACTGAAGCTTTCTTT. This translates into CASSSLQGVGTEAFF.